This T cell receptor beta chain was retrieved from a study of T cells in Graves' hyperthyroidism and ophthalmopathy (dated by TCRdb to between 2018 and 2021). For the study in its entirety: Peripheral blood was sampled at the time of initial diagnosis, prior to any treatment. Prospective prediction of ophthalmopathy was tested in an independent validation cohort consisting of under 20 hyperthyroidism patients and some 15 patients who later progressed to ophthalmopathy. TCR V-J signatures able to tell the groups apart were searched for in a discovery cohort of some 97 patients, of whom roughly 42 had Graves' ophthalmopathy and under 65 had stable Graves' hyperthyroidism. According to the paper, TCR Vbeta CDR3 sequencing was carried out on roughly 130 peripheral blood samples, which came from 40 to 45 ophthalmopathy, around 75 hyperthyroidism and 17 progressor patients. After sampling, hyperthyroidism patients received methimazole starting at 30 mg daily, and ophthalmopathy patients received high-dose intravenous methylprednisolone. In addition, the study compared T-cell repertoires in thyroid tissue and in blood from roughly 6 Graves' hyperthyroidism patients. For training and testing, the 100 or so patients in the discovery cohort were randomly divided in a 7:3 ratio. Paper-wide results and their limitations: During validation, the model predicted progression to ophthalmopathy a median of approximately six months ahead of onset, with almost 71% sensitivity and almost 75% specificity. Blood samples also contained most of the expanded thyroid clonotypes (frequency above 0.001), which suggests that blood repertoires may reflect thyroid immune responses. Sample size was not statistically predetermined, and blinding of investigators to group allocation was not performed. Ophthalmopathy was separated from stable hyperthyroidism by a 13 V-J signature model, with about 86% sensitivity and 81% to 82% specificity obtained in cross-validation and 80%/75% obtained in testing.

TCR beta CDR3 regions were amplified from RNA transcripts. The TCR CDR3 was subjected to a first round of RT-PCR using the HTBI primer set and the Qiagen OneStep RT-PCR kit. Libraries were constructed in a second round of multiplex PCR, after which size selection and purification were carried out. The libraries were sequenced on an Illumina HiSeq2000 using paired-end 100 bp reads. For the original study's pipeline: SOAPnuke was used to process the raw data, throwing out any read that contained adapters or uncalled bases, had a mean Phred below 15, or lacked an exact constant-primer or identifier match. High-quality paired reads were merged using COPE v1.2.5, and each unique nucleotide sequence was defined as a clonotype. MiTCR v1.1 was used to align the clonotypes against IMGT TRBV, TRBD and TRBJ reference segments. Only V-J combinations with frequency above 0.0001, covering about 99% of repertoires, were analysed. A TCS score was defined as the ratio of F50 (clonal expansion) to E x V (chaos), with BLOSUM62-based TCRdist applied between CDR3 peptides within each V-J. Welch's t-statistics and random forest reduced 514 V-J features to 10 to 15, which were used in a naive Bayes classifier (R e1071). TCRdb applied fastp at Q25 and MiXCR to the public reads, then kept only in-frame beta chains. Rows with a matching CDR3 protein are joined into one entry that keeps the most common DNA and genes. TCRdb's processing, not the authors' own work, is the source of the V and J calls. The sample data list a few hundred thousand distinct CDR3 sequences, and roughly 20% of these were observed just once. The top ten clonotypes cover roughly 15% of the sample.

CDR1 and CDR2 are drawn from the germline V gene (reference sequence): SGHAT, FQDESV. The CDR3 holds 17 amino acids from the cysteine to the phenylalanine. CDR3 DNA only is kept here, 51 bases in frame from base 1. A distance of 18 bases separates the germline ends of V and J, which lose 7 bases and 0 bases respectively. In the ophthalmopathy patients, disease was moderately to severely active, with a Clinical Activity Score of 3 or more, a NOSPECS grade of 4 or more, and a duration of less than 3 months. Patients with uncontrolled infections, other autoimmune diseases, pregnancy or lactation were excluded. Clinical symptoms, serum thyroxine and TRAb, thyroid ultrasound, and orbital computed tomography formed the basis for the diagnoses. Ficoll-Paque density gradient centrifugation was used to isolate PBMCs from around 10 ml of fresh peripheral blood. Total RNA was extracted with Trizol reagent, and quality was checked on an Agilent 2100 Bioanalyzer.

This clonotype was found many times. Its specific antigen is unknown. No quality values exist for individual bases; no much larger clone is one base distant. Input material: blood. The chain is assembled from TRBV11-1 and TRBJ2-2; the D gene is possibly TRBD1 or TRBD2, each agreeing over 5 bases. This TCR was sampled from a woman aged 35 to 49 with Graves' ophthalmopathy. The DNA reads TGTGCCAGCATCGCACCCGAAGGGACGCCGAACACCGGGGAGCTGTTTTTT. Its amino acids are CASIAPEGTPNTGELFF.